Below are 10 T cell receptor beta chains sequenced from a single sample in a study of long-term antiretroviral therapy in people with HIV. The immunoSEQ assay was v3.0, run at survey level. Method: immunoSEQ multiplex PCR; TCRdb's copy keeps in-frame clones and lacks some. The table includes some 22,000 clones, more than 65% detected once. Sample: unsorted PBMCs, taken at the start of antiretroviral therapy. The source of these receptors is a man in his fifties with HIV.

The chain links TRBV27 to TRBJ2-7; maybe TRBD1 (6 bases). The V gene lost 8 bases and the J gene lost 3 bases, with 20 bases spanning the gap. This CDR3 is 15 amino acids long. Germline V lookup: CDR1 MNHEY, CDR2 SMNVEV (reference sequence). The CDR3 nucleotides are TGTGCCAGCTCTCTTACAGGGCTTTCCCTCTACGAGCAGTACTTC. This codes for CASSLTGLSLYEQYF.

The chain joins TRBV28 to TRBJ1-3; D gene uncertain. The CDR3 length is 15 residues. Germline loops: CDR1 MDHEN, CDR2 SYDVKM. V was shortened by 5 bases and J by 1 base, with 12 bases between the two germline ends. This chain's CDR3 is CASSPTLGSGNTIYF. CDR3 in DNA: TGTGCCAGCAGTCCCACCCTAGGGTCTGGAAACACCATATATTTT.

The chain links TRBV19 to TRBJ1-1; D is unclear. CDR3 size: 13 residues. Trimming removed 3 bases at V and 0 bases at J, with 5 bases between. Germline V gene lookup returns CDR1 LNHDA and CDR2 SQIVND (reference sequence). The CDR3 nucleotides read TGTGCCAGTAGTATTCTATTGAACACTGAAGCTTTCTTT. Translating it yields CASSILLNTEAFF. Supplemented by reference TRBV19 and TRBJ1-1, the full variable domain reads DGGITQSPKYLFRKEGQNVTLSCEQNLNHDAMYWYRQDPGQGLRLIYYSQIVNDFQKGDIAEGYSVSREKKESFPLTVTSAQKNPTAFYLCASSILLNTEAFFGQGTRLTVV.

The V call is TRBV5-1, the J call TRBJ2-5, with D perhaps matching TRBD1 or TRBD2 (5 bases each). The ends were cut back, 4 bases at V and 4 bases at J, with 14 bases in the middle. The CDR3 contains 14 residues. CDR1 SGHRS and CDR2 YFSETQ come from the germline V gene. The CDR3 is CASSGTRSGETQYF. The DNA for the CDR3 is TGCGCCAGCAGCGGGACGAGGAGCGGAGAGACCCAGTACTTC. Complete variable domain (other parts from reference TRBV5-1 and TRBJ2-5): KAGVTQTPRYLIKTRGQQVTLSCSPISGHRSVSWYQQTPGQGLQFLFEYFSETQRNKGNFPGRFSGRQFSNSRSEMNVSTLELGDSALYLCASSGTRSGETQYFGPGTRLLVL.

This chain joins TRBV4-3 and TRBJ1-2; TRBD1 aligns across 8 bases. Unmatched junction bases numbered 11, after V lost 8 bases and J lost 3 bases. The CDR3 is 15 amino acids. Germline V gene data show CDR1 as LGHNA and CDR2 as YSLEER. Here the CDR3 DNA reads TGCGCCAGCGTGCGGAAATACAGGGGGGACTATGGCTACACCTTC. This codes for CASVRKYRGDYGYTF.

This chain links TRBV9 with TRBJ2-2, with D unclear. There are 14 residues in the CDR3. V shed 0 bases and J shed 1 base, with 4 bases lying between them. From germline, CDR1 is SGDLS and CDR2 YYNGEE. The CDR3 DNA reads TGTGCCAGCAGCGTAGGGGGGAACACCGGGGAGCTGTTTTTT. Protein product: CASSVGGNTGELFF.

The chain carries TRBV5-4 and TRBJ2-7; 8 bases agree with TRBD1. J lost 4 bases, V lost 0 bases, and 9 bases had no gene match. CDR1 is SGHNT and CDR2 is YYREEE in the germline V gene (reference sequence). The CDR3 sequence is 16 residues long. CDR3 sequence (DNA): TGTGCCAGCAGCTTGGGATTGGACAGGGCCATTTACGAGCAGTACTTC. Translated: CASSLGLDRAIYEQYF.

The chain joins TRBV13 to TRBJ1-2, with D possibly being TRBD1 (5 bases). Germline V gives CDR1 PRHDT, CDR2 FYEKMQ (reference sequence). V lost 0 bases to trimming and J lost 7 bases, with 15 bases between them. This CDR3 is 15 amino acids long. In nucleotides, the CDR3 is TGTGCCAGCAGCTTAGGAGCAGGGTGGGCAGGTGGCTACACCTTC. Protein sequence: CASSLGAGWAGGYTF. The whole variable domain, remainder taken from reference TRBV13 and TRBJ1-2, is AAGVIQSPRHLIKEKRETATLKCYPIPRHDTVYWYQQGPGQDPQFLISFYEKMQSDKGSIPDRFSAQQFSDYHSELNMSSLELGDSALYFCASSLGAGWAGGYTFGSGTRLTVV.

The chain recombines TRBV4-3 with TRBJ2-1, with D maybe TRBD2 (6 bases). The V end was cut by 1 base, the J end by 2 bases, with 9 bases between. There are 15 residues in the CDR3. CDR1 and CDR2 (germline): LGHNA, YSLEER. The CDR3 sequence is CASSQGGRTYNEQFF. The CDR3 DNA follows: TGCGCCAGCAGCCAAGGTGGGAGGACCTACAATGAGCAGTTCTTC.

The chain is built from TRBV28 and TRBJ1-4; D is possibly TRBD1 (5 bases). Germline CDR1 and CDR2: MDHEN and SYDVKM. Trimming stripped 1 base from V and 4 bases from J, with 10 bases between. The CDR3 totals 15 residues. This CDR3 is CASSLLRGVNEKLFF. CDR3 coding DNA: TGTGCCAGCAGTTTATTAAGGGGTGTTAATGAAAAACTGTTTTTT.